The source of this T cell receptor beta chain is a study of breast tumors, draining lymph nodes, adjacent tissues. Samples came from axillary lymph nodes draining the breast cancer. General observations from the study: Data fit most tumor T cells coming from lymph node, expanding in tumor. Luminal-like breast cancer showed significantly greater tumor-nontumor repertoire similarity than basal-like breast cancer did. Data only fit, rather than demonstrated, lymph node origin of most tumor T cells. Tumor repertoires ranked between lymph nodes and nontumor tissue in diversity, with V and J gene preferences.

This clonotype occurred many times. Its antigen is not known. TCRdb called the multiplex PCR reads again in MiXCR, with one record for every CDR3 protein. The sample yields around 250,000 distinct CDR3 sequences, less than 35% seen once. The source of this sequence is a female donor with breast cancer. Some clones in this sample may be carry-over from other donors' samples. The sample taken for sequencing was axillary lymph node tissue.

The CDR3 coding sequence is TGTGCCAGCAGCTCTCCTGGCGGGGGCTACAATGAGCAGTTCTTC. Translation: CASSSPGGGYNEQFF. This chain joins TRBV9 and TRBJ2-1, with TRBD2 identical over 7 bases. J gave up 3 bases and V 4 bases, and 7 bases lay outside the gene matches. In germline, CDR1 is SGDLS, CDR2 YYNGEE. This CDR3 region has 15 residues.